Each of the 17 T cell receptor beta chains below was sequenced from the same sample in a study of T cells in Graves' hyperthyroidism and ophthalmopathy. Amplification yielded TCR beta CDR3 regions, with RNA transcripts as the source. Researchers ran a first-round RT-PCR on the TCR CDR3 using the HTBI primer set. In TCRdb, the multiplex PCR reads were re-called with MiXCR into one record per CDR3 protein. The table lists some 350,000 distinct CDR3 sequences, around a sixth of them singletons. The material sequenced was blood. These TCRs come from a woman under 30 with Graves' hyperthyroidism that later progressed to Graves' ophthalmopathy.

This clonotype was observed many times. The chain couples TRBV7-9 to TRBJ1-1; D is undetermined. There are 13 residues in the CDR3. V dropped 5 bases and J dropped 10 bases, with 17 bases sitting between them. Germline CDR1 reads SEHNR; CDR2 reads FQNEAQ (reference sequence). In nucleotides, the CDR3 is TGTGCCAGCAGCCCTACGACCGAGAGGCGAGCTTTCTTT. Its protein product is CASSPTTERRAFF.

The J gene is TRBJ1-2, the V gene TRBV9, with 10 bases lining up with TRBD1. V shed 0 bases, J shed 5 bases, and the junction held 4 bases outside the gene matches. This CDR3 has 15 residues. Germline V CDR1 and CDR2: SGDLS, YYNGEE. The DNA for the CDR3 is TGTGCCAGCAGCGTAGAGGACAGGGGGGTTTATGGCTACACCTTC. Translated: CASSVEDRGVYGYTF. Complete variable domain (other parts from reference TRBV9 and TRBJ1-2): DSGVTQTPKHLITATGQRVTLRCSPRSGDLSVYWYQQSLDQGLQFLIQYYNGEERAKGNILERFSAQQFPDLHSELNLSSLELGDSALYFCASSVEDRGVYGYTFGSGTRLTVV.

This clonotype has at least ten counts. CDR3: CASSVRTSGLTYEQYF. CDR3 nucleotides: TGTGCCAGCAGCGTCCGGACTAGCGGGCTGACCTACGAGCAGTACTTC. The chain carries TRBV7-2 and TRBJ2-7, with 11 positions matching TRBD2. After removal of 5 bases from V and 2 bases from J, the junction contained 8 bases not matched to a gene. This CDR3 has 16 amino acids. The V gene's germline CDR1 is SGHTA and CDR2 FQGNSA.

This clonotype was observed many times. The V gene is TRBV20-1, the J gene TRBJ2-3; TRBD1 is a possible D gene (5 bases). CDR1 DFQATT and CDR2 SNEGSKA come from the germline V gene (reference sequence). With 5 bases removed from V and 4 bases from J, the gap between germline ends came to 19 bases. The CDR3 runs 15 residues. In DNA form, the CDR3 reads TGCAGTGCTGGTAGGGGTAATTTCCTCGCAGATACGCAGTATTTT. Translation: CSAGRGNFLADTQYF.

The genes are TRBV6-2 or TRBV6-3 and TRBJ2-2; TRBD1 might be the D (5 bases). Germline lookup yields CDR1 MNHEY and CDR2 SVGEGT. The V end was cut by 2 bases, the J end by 7 bases, with 8 bases between. The CDR3 has 13 amino acids. This chain's CDR3 is CASSYGQGGELFF. CDR3 in DNA: TGTGCCAGCAGTTACGGGCAGGGCGGGGAGCTGTTTTTT.

The V gene is TRBV4-2, the J gene TRBJ2-1; TRBD1 might be the D (6 bases). This CDR3 has 12 amino acids. CDR1 and CDR2 from the germline V gene are LGHNA and YNFKEQ. CDR3 protein: CAFAGVPTDQFF. For the CDR3, the DNA is TGTGCTTTCGCAGGGGTACCGACTGATCAGTTCTTC.

This clonotype was counted ten times or more. The genes are TRBV20-1 and TRBJ2-7, with D perhaps matching TRBD2 (5 bases). Germline CDR1 and CDR2: DFQATT and SNEGSKA (reference sequence). The V end lost 7 bases, the J end lost 2 bases, and 12 bases lay between the germline ends. The CDR3 spans 12 residues. The CDR3 sequence: CSGEGAPYEQYF. The CDR3 coding sequence is TGCAGTGGTGAGGGTGCACCCTACGAGCAGTACTTC.

In this sample, this clonotype turned up a few times. This rearrangement joins TRBV2 to TRBJ1-1; D gene unclear. The CDR3 loop spans 19 amino acids. Trimming shortened V by 5 bases and J by 1 base, and 26 bases separated the two germline ends. Germline V gene sequence: CDR1 SNHLY, CDR2 FYNNEI. The DNA of the CDR3 is TGTGCCAGCAGTTTAGACCCATTTACAGCCTATGAGGGGAACACTGAAGCTTTCTTT. Residues: CASSLDPFTAYEGNTEAFF.

This clonotype occurred many times. The rearrangement links TRBV27 to TRBJ2-1; the match to TRBD2 covers 9 bases. Germline V CDR1 and CDR2: MNHEY, SMNVEV (reference sequence). This CDR3 has 17 residues. The J segment lost 3 bases and the V segment lost 5 bases, leaving 11 bases of the junction unmatched. CDR3 bases: TGTGCCAGCAGTGAGGGCATTATAGCGGGAGTCTACAATGAGCAGTTCTTC. It specifies CASSEGIIAGVYNEQFF.

This clonotype was found many times. This chain links TRBV28 with TRBJ1-1; D remains ambiguous. The CDR3 is made up of 14 amino acids. V gave up 6 bases and J gave up 4 bases, with 15 bases separating them. Germline V gene sequence: CDR1 MDHEN, CDR2 SYDVKM. DNA for the CDR3: TGTGCCAGCAGCCCTCGTAGGTATGGCACTGAAGCTTTCTTT. Its protein product is CASSPRRYGTEAFF.

This clonotype was counted ten times or more. For the CDR3, the DNA is TGTGCCACCAGGGCCCAAGGGGGAAACACTGAAGCTTTCTTT. Translated, it gives CATRAQGGNTEAFF. V usage is TRBV15 and J usage is TRBJ1-1; TRBD1 might be the D (6 bases). This CDR3 spans 14 amino acids. The V end lost 6 bases, the J end lost 2 bases, and 13 bases lay between the germline ends. Germline values: CDR1 LNHNV, CDR2 YYDKDF (reference sequence).

This chain links TRBV6-1 with TRBJ2-1; TRBD2 matches at 8 bases. The V and J ends lost 2 bases and 4 bases, in that order; junction bases with no gene match: 10. Germline assignment: CDR1 MNHNS and CDR2 SASEGT. The CDR3 runs 17 residues. DNA for the CDR3: TGTGCCAGCAGTGAAAGGCGGGAGGCAGGGCTTTACAATGAGCAGTTCTTC. The encoded protein is CASSERREAGLYNEQFF.

This clonotype was observed at least ten times. V is TRBV18 and J is TRBJ2-1; 8 nucleotides line up with TRBD2. V gave up 3 bases and J gave up 0 bases; unmatched junction bases: 10. The CDR3 is 18 amino acids. Germline CDR1 is KGHSH and CDR2 is LQKENI. CDR3 residues: CASSPILGGRNSYNEQFF. CDR3 nucleotides: TGTGCCAGCTCACCGATACTTGGCGGGAGGAACTCCTACAATGAGCAGTTCTTC. The full variable domain, rest sourced from reference TRBV18 and TRBJ2-1, is NAGVMQNPRHLVRRRGQEARLRCSPMKGHSHVYWYRQLPEEGLKFMVYLQKENIIDESGMPKERFSAEFPKEGPSILRIQQVVRGDSAAYFCASSPILGGRNSYNEQFFGPGTRLTVL.

This clonotype was observed a handful of times. J is TRBJ2-7 and V is TRBV27; D is perhaps TRBD2 (6 bases). In germline, CDR1 is MNHEY, CDR2 SMNVEV (reference sequence). The V end lost 5 bases, the J end lost 2 bases, and 22 bases lay between the germline ends. The CDR3 has 17 amino acids. The CDR3 is CASSLYRGDLGPYEQYF. The CDR3 DNA reads as TGTGCCAGCAGTCTATATCGAGGGGACTTAGGACCCTACGAGCAGTACTTC.

This clonotype was seen ten or more times. The chain recombines TRBV28 with TRBJ1-5; a possible D gene is TRBD1 (6 bases). The length of the CDR3 is 16 residues. Germline assignment: CDR1 MDHEN and CDR2 SYDVKM. The V end lost 2 bases, the J end lost 1 base, and 12 bases lay between the germline ends. The CDR3 is CASSLRTAFSNQPQHF. The CDR3 DNA sequence: TGTGCCAGCAGTTTACGGACAGCCTTCAGCAATCAGCCCCAGCATTTT.

Ten or more counts support this clonotype. The rearrangement links TRBV28 to TRBJ1-5; 7 bases line up with TRBD1. From germline, CDR1 is MDHEN and CDR2 SYDVKM. With 6 bases clipped from V and 3 bases from J, the junction kept 5 bases outside the gene matches. The CDR3 contains 14 residues. As DNA, the CDR3 is TGTGCCAGCAGCCCAGACAGGGACAATCAGCCCCAGCATTTT. Translation: CASSPDRDNQPQHF.

There are many counts of this clonotype. J is TRBJ2-5 and V is TRBV28; 14 nucleotides line up with TRBD2. Per the germline V gene, CDR1 is MDHEN and CDR2 is SYDVKM. There are 17 residues in the CDR3. J gave up 5 bases and V 5 bases, and 10 bases lay outside the gene matches. CDR3 nucleotide sequence: TGTGCCAGCAGTACCTGGACTAGCGGGGGGTCATCGGAGACCCAGTACTTC. Protein sequence: CASSTWTSGGSSETQYF. The full variable domain, rest sourced from reference TRBV28 and TRBJ2-5, is DVKVTQSSRYLVKRTGEKVFLECVQDMDHENMFWYRQDPGLGLRLIYFSYDVKMKEKGDIPEGYSVSREKKERFSLILESASTNQTSMYLCASSTWTSGGSSETQYFGPGTRLLVL.